These 27 T cell receptor beta chains originate from one sample sequenced in a study of cytomegalovirus exposure and HLA in healthy donors. Using immunoSEQ multiplex PCR, the repertoire was profiled, and TCRdb retains in-frame clones only, with some absent. The sample lists around 190,000 clones, approximately 85% occurring once. Sequencing was performed on PBMCs. The source of these receptors is a woman between 18 and 30 years old in good health and CMV-seronegative.

V usage is TRBV4-1 and J usage is TRBJ1-2; 9 bases agree with TRBD1. The CDR3 length is 16 residues. Trimming removed 0 bases from V and 4 bases from J; junction bases left unmatched: 6. Germline V gene lookup returns CDR1 MGHRA and CDR2 YSYEKL. The CDR3 region is CASSQDSRTGVYGYTF. As DNA, the CDR3 is TGCGCCAGCAGCCAAGATAGTCGGACAGGGGTCTATGGCTACACCTTC.

CDR3 loop: CASSVSGRAGTGELFF. CDR3 sequence (DNA): TGTGCCAGCAGCGTTAGCGGGAGGGCCGGCACCGGGGAGCTGTTTTTT. This chain links TRBV9 with TRBJ2-2, with 11 bases fitting TRBD2. Germline values: CDR1 SGDLS, CDR2 YYNGEE. The ends lost 2 bases at V and 4 bases at J; junction bases unmatched: 4. CDR3 length: 16 amino acids.

V and J are TRBV4-2 and TRBJ1-2, with 7 bases fitting TRBD1. This CDR3 region has 17 residues. V dropped 4 bases and J dropped 3; count of bases not matched to a gene: 14. Germline-derived CDR1 and CDR2 are LGHNA and YNFKEQ. DNA of the CDR3: TGTGCCAGCAGCCTTAGACAGGGTTACGAGAAAGACTATGGCTACACCTTC. It encodes CASSLRQGYEKDYGYTF.

V is TRBV11-3 and J is TRBJ2-7; the match to TRBD1 covers 7 bases. The germline V gene has CDR1 SGHNT and CDR2 YENEEA. V was pared by 1 base and J by 0 bases, with 3 bases of the junction left unmatched. The CDR3 length is 15 residues. CDR3 bases: TGTGCCAGCAGCTTAGGGGGGACAGACTCCTACGAGCAGTACTTC. This sequence encodes CASSLGGTDSYEQYF.

V gene TRBV2 combines with J gene TRBJ1-1; D is uncertain. The CDR3 contains 12 residues. Per germline, CDR1 SNHLY and CDR2 FYNNEI. V was cut by 4 bases and J by 6 bases, with 9 bases left in between. For the CDR3, the DNA is TGTGCCAGCAGTGGCGAGGTTGCTGAAGCTTTCTTT. Its translation is CASSGEVAEAFF. Complete variable domain (other parts from reference TRBV2 and TRBJ1-1): EPEVTQTPSHQVTQMGQEVILRCVPISNHLYFYWYRQILGQKVEFLVSFYNNEISEKSEIFDDQFSVERPDGSNFTLKIRSTKLEDSAMYFCASSGEVAEAFFGQGTRLTVV.

The CDR3 protein is CASSSFRQGYGYTF. The CDR3 DNA is TGTGCCAGCAGCTCCTTTCGACAGGGGTATGGCTACACCTTC. The chain uses TRBV11-2 and TRBJ1-2; 8 bases agree with TRBD1. The CDR3 totals 14 residues. The ends lost 4 bases at V and 5 bases at J; junction bases unmatched: 6. Germline V gene data show CDR1 as SGHAT and CDR2 as FQNNGV.

The chain recombines TRBV6-1 with TRBJ1-1, with 7 positions matching TRBD1. From germline, CDR1 is MNHNS and CDR2 SASEGT. With V trimmed by 6 bases and J by 0 bases, 7 bases remained unmatched. This CDR3 has 15 residues. In DNA, the CDR3 is TGTGCCAGCAGCCGACAGGGTACCATGAACACTGAAGCTTTCTTT. Translating gives CASSRQGTMNTEAFF.

This chain links TRBV7-2 with TRBJ1-3; D is possibly TRBD1 (5 bases). V lost 5 bases, J lost 3 bases, and 17 bases lay in between. The V gene's germline CDR1 is SGHTA and CDR2 FQGNSA. The CDR3 totals 16 residues. The DNA for the CDR3 is TGTGCCAGCAGCCGTTCCCCGAGCGGGGGTGGAAACACCATATATTTT. Translation: CASSRSPSGGGNTIYF. The full variable domain, its missing parts supplied by reference TRBV7-2 and TRBJ1-3, is GAGVSQSPSNKVTEKGKDVELRCDPISGHTALYWYRQSLGQGLEFLIYFQGNSAPDKSGLPSDRFSAERTGGSVSTLTIQRTQQEDSAVYLCASSRSPSGGGNTIYFGEGSWLTVV.

This chain uses TRBV5-6 with TRBJ2-7; a weak D match, TRBD1 (5 bases). CDR1 and CDR2 (germline): SGHDT, YYEEEE. Trimming removed 4 bases from V and 7 bases from J, with 15 bases in between. The CDR3 sequence is 13 residues long. CDR3 coding DNA: TGTGCCAGCAGCCCTTTCCGTAGGGGTGAGCAGTACTTC. Translation: CASSPFRRGEQYF.

In this sample, this clone turned up a few times. The V gene is TRBV7-8, the J gene TRBJ1-2; maybe TRBD1 (5 bases). The CDR3 is 15 residues long. Looked up from germline, CDR1 is SGHVS and CDR2 is FQNEAQ. With 4 bases removed from V and 0 bases from J, the gap between germline ends came to 12 bases. CDR3 sequence: CASSSMTVPNYGYTF. The CDR3 region has the DNA TGTGCCAGCAGCTCCATGACAGTTCCTAACTATGGCTACACCTTC.

The V gene is TRBV5-6, the J gene TRBJ2-2; TRBD2 matches 7 bases. The V gene's germline CDR1 is SGHDT and CDR2 YYEEEE. This CDR3 spans 15 amino acids. V was clipped by 3 bases and J by 0 bases; unmatched bases: 2. This chain's CDR3 is CASSWDYSNTGELFF. Written as DNA, the CDR3 is TGTGCCAGCAGCTGGGACTATTCGAACACCGGGGAGCTGTTTTTT.

This chain connects TRBV6-5 to TRBJ1-1; D unclear. Per the germline V gene, CDR1 is MNHEY and CDR2 is SVGAGI. With 6 bases removed from V and 0 bases from J, the gap between germline ends came to 14 bases. This CDR3 region has 15 residues. DNA for the CDR3: TGTGCCAGCAGACACGACATAACGGTGAACACTGAAGCTTTCTTT. This encodes CASRHDITVNTEAFF.

The chain uses TRBV5-4 and TRBJ2-5, with 9 bases aligning to TRBD1. V lost 0 bases and J lost 5; bases outside the gene matches: 8. Germline assignment: CDR1 SGHNT and CDR2 YYREEE (reference sequence). The CDR3 covers 16 residues. CDR3 protein: CASSLARDRVWETQYF. The CDR3 nucleotides are TGTGCCAGCAGCTTGGCGCGGGACAGGGTATGGGAGACCCAGTACTTC.

This chain connects TRBV29-1 to TRBJ2-1, with 9 bases identical to TRBD2. In germline, CDR1 is SQVTM, CDR2 ANQGSEA. V lost 1 base and J lost 6; bases outside the gene matches: 10. The CDR3 consists of 16 residues. The DNA for the CDR3 is TGCAGCGTTGAAGCTGAAGGACTAGCGTACCTCAATGAGCAGTTCTTC. It codes for CSVEAEGLAYLNEQFF.

The V gene is TRBV9, the J gene TRBJ2-7; TRBD2 agrees at 8 bases. J gave up 4 bases and V 4 bases, and 10 bases lay outside the gene matches. Germline V CDR1 and CDR2: SGDLS, YYNGEE. The CDR3 spans 15 residues. DNA for the CDR3: TGTGCCAGCAGCATTTCGACTAGCGTTGGGTACGAGCAGTACTTC. Amino acid sequence: CASSISTSVGYEQYF.

The chain employs TRBV12-5 and TRBJ2-3; tentative D call: TRBD1 (6 bases). Germline V lookup: CDR1 LGHNT, CDR2 FRNRAP. The CDR3 loop spans 12 amino acids. Trimming stripped 5 bases from V and 11 bases from J, with 14 bases between. The CDR3 reads CASGLSLGGQYF. CDR3 nucleotide sequence: TGTGCTAGTGGTCTCTCCCTAGGGGGGCAGTATTTT.

The rearrangement uses TRBV30 and TRBJ1-6; D perhaps matches TRBD1 (5 bases). The CDR3 covers 17 residues. V was shortened by 1 base and J by 1 base, with 14 bases between the two germline ends. CDR1 is GTSNPN, CDR2 SVGIG, per germline (reference sequence). In DNA, the CDR3 is TGTGCCTGGAGTGCACCAAGGGGAAAGTCCTATAATTCACCCCTCCACTTT. Encoded protein: CAWSAPRGKSYNSPLHF.

The J gene is TRBJ1-6, the V gene TRBV7-2; D not certain. V was cut by 1 base and J by 2 bases, with 3 bases left in between. CDR1 and CDR2 from the germline V gene are SGHTA and FQGNSA. This CDR3 contains 14 residues. CDR3 DNA: TGTGCCAGCAGCTTAGACACCTATAATTCACCCCTCCACTTT. It encodes CASSLDTYNSPLHF.

The chain is built from TRBV7-2 and TRBJ1-1; no clear D gene. The CDR3 is made up of 14 amino acids. Germline V gene data show CDR1 as SGHTA and CDR2 as FQGNSA. V dropped 3 bases and J dropped 1 base, with 9 bases sitting between them. The CDR3 reads CASSFLNRNTEAFF. The CDR3 DNA reads TGTGCCAGCAGCTTTCTCAACAGGAACACTGAAGCTTTCTTT.

The V call is TRBV9, the J call TRBJ2-3; D gene uncertain. This CDR3 is 13 amino acids long. CDR1 is SGDLS, CDR2 YYNGEE, per germline. V was pared by 3 bases and J by 9 bases, with 14 bases between. The CDR3 here is CASSALQDVTQYF. In nucleotides, the CDR3 is TGTGCCAGCAGCGCCCTTCAGGATGTCACGCAGTATTTT.

The chain combines TRBV6-1 with TRBJ2-3; D not resolved. Germline V CDR1 and CDR2: MNHNS, SASEGT. CDR3 length: 17 residues. The germline V and J ends were trimmed by 4 bases and 6 bases, with 23 bases remaining between them. CDR3 sequence (DNA): TGTGCCAGCAGTGCTCTATCCCGTACGGCGGTGGCGGATACGCAGTATTTT. Protein: CASSALSRTAVADTQYF.

Of note for this clone: A read error is possible here, since a much larger clone lies one base away. CDR3 nucleotides: TGTGCCAGCAGCCCCGGGACAGGGAGCTATGGCTACACCTTC. Translation: CASSPGTGSYGYTF. The V gene is TRBV27, the J gene TRBJ1-2; 9 bases match TRBD1. This CDR3 comprises 14 residues. V was clipped by 6 bases and J by 4 bases; unmatched bases: 6. Germline V lookup: CDR1 MNHEY, CDR2 SMNVEV (reference sequence).

This chain links TRBV6-5 with TRBJ1-2, with a tentative D call TRBD1 (5 bases). Germline lookup yields CDR1 MNHEY and CDR2 SVGAGI. CDR3 size: 15 residues. Trimming pared 5 bases from V and 0 bases from J, leaving 13 bases between. CDR3 protein: CASSASGGSNYGYTF. CDR3 bases: TGTGCCAGCAGTGCGAGCGGGGGTTCTAACTATGGCTACACCTTC.

The chain combines TRBV10-3 with TRBJ1-1; D possibly corresponds to TRBD1 (6 bases). Germline V gene lookup returns CDR1 ENHRY and CDR2 SYGVKD. There are 15 residues in the CDR3. The V gene lost 5 bases and the J gene lost 8 bases, with 21 bases spanning the gap. Here the CDR3 reads CAISPEARTGTEAFF. In nucleotides, the CDR3 is TGTGCCATCAGTCCCGAAGCTCGTACCGGGACAGAAGCTTTCTTT.

The chain couples TRBV2 to TRBJ1-1; 11 bases line up with TRBD1. Germline CDR1 SNHLY, CDR2 FYNNEI. The J segment lost 0 bases and the V segment lost 2 bases, leaving 5 bases of the junction unmatched. The CDR3 consists of 17 residues. CDR3 DNA: TGTGCCAGCAGTGAATTGTGGACAGGGGGCTTGAACACTGAAGCTTTCTTT. This codes for CASSELWTGGLNTEAFF. Full variable domain (rest looked up from reference TRBV2 and TRBJ1-1): EPEVTQTPSHQVTQMGQEVILRCVPISNHLYFYWYRQILGQKVEFLVSFYNNEISEKSEIFDDQFSVERPDGSNFTLKIRSTKLEDSAMYFCASSELWTGGLNTEAFFGQGTRLTVV.

The chain recombines TRBV10-2 with TRBJ1-5; 7 nucleotides line up with TRBD1. The V segment lost 0 bases and the J segment 2 bases; nucleotides outside the gene matches: 10. The germline V gene encodes CDR1 WSHSY and CDR2 SAAADI. The CDR3 runs 18 residues. This CDR3 reads CASSESYSTGYGNQPQHF. For the CDR3, the DNA is TGCGCCAGCAGTGAGTCGTACTCGACAGGGTATGGCAATCAGCCCCAGCATTTT.

The rearrangement uses TRBV6-4 and TRBJ2-3; 7 nucleotides match TRBD2. CDR1 and CDR2 from the germline V gene are MRHNA and SNTAGT. CDR3 size: 15 residues. Trimming took 2 bases from V and 0 from J; bases not matched to a gene: 2. CDR3 protein: CASSDKAGSTDTQYF. The CDR3 DNA reads as TGTGCCAGCAGTGACAAAGCGGGGAGCACAGATACGCAGTATTTT.